This entry lists 24 T cell receptor beta chains sequenced from one sample in a study of neurological immune-mediated disorders. Each CDR3 protein is one row after TCRdb ran MiXCR on the 5' RACE reads. The data show tens of thousands of distinct CDR3 sequences, roughly 5% seen once. The specimen sequenced was PBMCs. These receptor sequences come from a human donor with multiple sclerosis. The donor label of this sample is uncertain.

This clonotype was observed many times. This chain connects TRBV20-1 to TRBJ1-2, with 7 bases that match TRBD1. The germline V gene has CDR1 DFQATT and CDR2 SNEGSKA (reference sequence). Trimming took 2 bases from V and 8 from J; bases not matched to a gene: 11. CDR3 length equals 14 residues. In DNA form, the CDR3 reads TGCAGTGCTAGACCCGACAGGGCCAGTGACGGCTACACCTTC. Translated: CSARPDRASDGYTF.

This clonotype was counted ten times or more. V usage is TRBV3-1 and J usage is TRBJ1-2, with 12 bases aligning to TRBD1. V was clipped by 2 bases and J by 4 bases; unmatched bases: 8. The CDR3 is 17 amino acids. Germline V CDR1 and CDR2: LGHDT, YNNKEL (reference sequence). CDR3 coding DNA: TGTGCCAGCAGCCAATGGGACAGGGGGCCAGGGGGCTATGGCTACACCTTC. Protein product: CASSQWDRGPGGYGYTF.

This clonotype showed up many times. The V call is TRBV12-3 or TRBV12-4, the J call TRBJ2-7; possible D gene TRBD2, 5 bases. V lost 3 bases and J 7 bases, leaving 13 bases between the germline ends. The CDR3 length is 13 residues. The CDR3 loop reads CASSFGATGEQYF. Written as DNA, the CDR3 is TGTGCCAGCAGTTTCGGAGCGACGGGAGAGCAGTACTTC.

This clonotype was observed many times. The V gene is TRBV3-1, the J gene TRBJ2-7, with 9 bases fitting TRBD1. V dropped 2 bases and J dropped 8; count of bases not matched to a gene: 4. Germline V lookup: CDR1 LGHDT, CDR2 YNNKEL (reference sequence). CDR3 length equals 13 residues. The CDR3 DNA follows: TGTGCCAGCAGCCAAACGGGACAGGGACAGCAGTACTTC. It is translated as CASSQTGQGQQYF.

In this sample, this clonotype turned up many times. The V and J genes are TRBV5-5 and TRBJ2-1; TRBD1 aligns across 11 bases. This CDR3 comprises 19 residues. Germline lookup yields CDR1 SGHKS and CDR2 YYEKEE (reference sequence). Unmatched junction bases numbered 13, after V lost 3 bases and J lost 2 bases. CDR3 sequence reads: CASSSPGQGGSAPYNEQFF. DNA of the CDR3: TGTGCCAGCAGCTCCCCGGGACAGGGGGGGTCGGCCCCCTACAATGAGCAGTTCTTC.

In its sample, this clonotype was seen many times. The chain joins TRBV7-9 to TRBJ2-1; TRBD1 might be the D (6 bases). The germline V gene encodes CDR1 SEHNR and CDR2 FQNEAQ (reference sequence). V was pared by 6 bases and J by 0 bases, with 15 bases between. This CDR3 region has 16 residues. The DNA for the CDR3 is TGTGCCAGCAGTCCCCCTGACAGGAGCTCCTACAATGAGCAGTTCTTC. This gives the protein CASSPPDRSSYNEQFF.

As for this clonotype: It may be a read error: a sequence one base away is much more abundant. The chain carries TRBV11-2 and TRBJ1-4; tentative D call: TRBD1 (6 bases). The CDR3 loop spans 15 amino acids. Germline V gives CDR1 SGHAT, CDR2 FQNNGV. The V end was cut by 5 bases, the J end by 5 bases, with 15 bases between. The CDR3 loop reads CASSRLGAHNEKLFF. CDR3 sequence (DNA): TGTGCCAGCAGCAGACTGGGGGCCCACAATGAAAAACTGTTTTTT. The entire variable domain, with the rest obtained from reference TRBV11-2 and TRBJ1-4, is as follows: EAGVAQSPRYKIIEKRQSVAFWCNPISGHATLYWYQQILGQGPKLLIQFQNNGVVDDSQLPKDRFSAERLKGVDSTLKIQPAKLEDSAVYLCASSRLGAHNEKLFFGSGTQLSVL.

In its sample, this clonotype was seen many times. The chain couples TRBV5-1 to TRBJ1-1, with D possibly matching TRBD1 (6 bases). This CDR3 spans 14 amino acids. Trimming shortened V by 2 bases and J by 4 bases, and 12 bases separated the two germline ends. Germline V lookup: CDR1 SGHRS, CDR2 YFSETQ. CDR3 loop: CASSLTGYGTEAFF. The CDR3 region has the DNA TGCGCCAGCAGCTTAACAGGGTACGGCACTGAAGCTTTCTTT. Full variable domain (outside the CDR3, taken from reference TRBV5-1 and TRBJ1-1): KAGVTQTPRYLIKTRGQQVTLSCSPISGHRSVSWYQQTPGQGLQFLFEYFSETQRNKGNFPGRFSGRQFSNSRSEMNVSTLELGDSALYLCASSLTGYGTEAFFGQGTRLTVV.

This clonotype came up many times. The chain is built from TRBV24-1 and TRBJ2-7; 9 nucleotides match TRBD1. The CDR3 is 14 residues long. Germline CDR1 KGHDR, CDR2 SFDVKD. V lost 9 bases and J lost 3; bases outside the gene matches: 8. The CDR3 loop reads CATGKSGQGYEQYF. The CDR3 DNA follows: TGTGCCACCGGAAAATCGGGACAGGGCTACGAGCAGTACTTC.

The rearrangement uses TRBV13 and TRBJ1-5; a possible D gene is TRBD1 (5 bases). The CDR3 consists of 14 residues. Germline V gene sequence: CDR1 PRHDT, CDR2 FYEKMQ (reference sequence). V dropped 2 bases and J dropped 4 bases, with 9 bases sitting between them. The CDR3 region has the DNA TGTGCCAGCAGCTTAAGAGGGGTTAATCAGCCCCAGCATTTT. Translated: CASSLRGVNQPQHF. Full variable domain (rest looked up from reference TRBV13 and TRBJ1-5): AAGVIQSPRHLIKEKRETATLKCYPIPRHDTVYWYQQGPGQDPQFLISFYEKMQSDKGSIPDRFSAQQFSDYHSELNMSSLELGDSALYFCASSLRGVNQPQHFGDGTRLSIL.

This clonotype came up many times. The gene calls are TRBV5-1 and TRBJ1-3, with a possible D match to TRBD1 (6 bases). Germline CDR1 is SGHRS and CDR2 is YFSETQ. V shed 0 bases and J shed 4 bases, with 11 bases lying between them. CDR3 length equals 15 residues. CDR3: CASSLDGGQGNTIYF. The CDR3 coding sequence is TGCGCCAGCAGCTTGGACGGGGGGCAAGGAAACACCATATATTTT. Supplemented by reference TRBV5-1 and TRBJ1-3, the full variable domain reads KAGVTQTPRYLIKTRGQQVTLSCSPISGHRSVSWYQQTPGQGLQFLFEYFSETQRNKGNFPGRFSGRQFSNSRSEMNVSTLELGDSALYLCASSLDGGQGNTIYFGEGSWLTVV.

This clonotype was found many times. J is TRBJ1-2 and V is TRBV5-1, with 7 bases that match TRBD1. V dropped 8 bases and J dropped 8; count of bases not matched to a gene: 9. Per germline, CDR1 SGHRS and CDR2 YFSETQ. The CDR3 is 12 amino acids. The CDR3 coding sequence is TGCGCCAGTGGAAGAGACAGGGACGGCTACACCTTC. Translating it yields CASGRDRDGYTF.

The sample holds many counts of this clonotype. The rearrangement joins TRBV4-1 to TRBJ2-1, with 8 nucleotides matching TRBD1. The CDR3 is made up of 15 amino acids. V was pared by 4 bases and J by 6 bases, with 8 bases of the junction left unmatched. Germline V CDR1 and CDR2: MGHRA, YSYEKL. CDR3 amino acids: CASSPDGGTGNEQFF. Here the CDR3 DNA reads TGCGCCAGCAGCCCCGATGGCGGGACAGGCAATGAGCAGTTCTTC.

There are many counts of this clonotype. CDR3 nucleotide sequence: TGTGCCAGCAGAAGAGACGGAAAGGCCTATGGCTACACCTTC. Its translation: CASRRDGKAYGYTF. The V call is TRBV7-2, the J call TRBJ1-2; D not certain. Trimming took 6 bases from V and 4 from J, leaving 15 bases between them. Germline CDR1 reads SGHTA; CDR2 reads FQGNSA. The CDR3 loop spans 14 amino acids. Using reference TRBV7-2 and TRBJ1-2 for the parts outside the CDR3, the full variable domain is GAGVSQSPSNKVTEKGKDVELRCDPISGHTALYWYRQSLGQGLEFLIYFQGNSAPDKSGLPSDRFSAERTGGSVSTLTIQRTQQEDSAVYLCASRRDGKAYGYTFGSGTRLTVV.

This clonotype has a count of ten or more. The chain employs TRBV5-1 and TRBJ2-7, with 7 bases that match TRBD2. J lost 3 bases, V lost 3 bases, and 12 bases had no gene match. This CDR3 spans 16 amino acids. Germline assignment: CDR1 SGHRS and CDR2 YFSETQ. In DNA form, the CDR3 reads TGCGCCAGCAGCTCATCCCCCGGGAGGATCAGCTACGAGCAGTACTTC. This sequence encodes CASSSSPGRISYEQYF. The variable domain in full, completed from reference TRBV5-1 and TRBJ2-7, reads KAGVTQTPRYLIKTRGQQVTLSCSPISGHRSVSWYQQTPGQGLQFLFEYFSETQRNKGNFPGRFSGRQFSNSRSEMNVSTLELGDSALYLCASSSSPGRISYEQYFGPGTRLTVT.

The rearrangement links TRBV5-1 to TRBJ2-4; D may be TRBD1 (6 bases). This CDR3 spans 13 amino acids. V was shortened by 0 bases and J by 9 bases, with 10 bases between the two germline ends. The germline V gene encodes CDR1 SGHRS and CDR2 YFSETQ. CDR3 amino acids: CASSLADSSIQYF. The CDR3 DNA follows: TGCGCCAGCAGCTTGGCGGACAGTAGCATTCAGTACTTC.

The sample holds many counts of this clonotype. The V gene is TRBV20-1, the J gene TRBJ2-7; the D gene is possibly TRBD1 (5 bases). The length of the CDR3 is 11 residues. Germline V lookup: CDR1 DFQATT, CDR2 SNEGSKA (reference sequence). V lost 6 bases and J lost 5, with 11 bases in between. CDR3 nucleotide sequence: TGCAGTGCAGGCGACAGCCACGAGCAGTACTTC. This sequence encodes CSAGDSHEQYF.

This clonotype was seen many times. This chain joins TRBV20-1 and TRBJ2-1; 10 nucleotides agree with TRBD2. Germline V lookup: CDR1 DFQATT, CDR2 SNEGSKA (reference sequence). The CDR3 extends over 13 amino acids. J gave up 4 bases and V 6 bases, and 3 bases lay outside the gene matches. CDR3 coding DNA: TGCAGTGCCAGACTAGCGGGTTACAATGAGCAGTTCTTC. Its protein product is CSARLAGYNEQFF.

Ten or more counts support this clonotype. This chain connects TRBV9 to TRBJ1-1; D is perhaps TRBD1 (5 bases). The ends were cut back, 5 bases at V and 1 base at J, with 9 bases in the middle. The CDR3 extends over 13 amino acids. Germline CDR1 reads SGDLS; CDR2 reads YYNGEE. The CDR3 region is CASSKGRNTEAFF. The CDR3 bases are TGTGCCAGCAGTAAGGGACGGAACACTGAAGCTTTCTTT. The full variable domain, with the rest looked up from reference TRBV9 and TRBJ1-1, is DSGVTQTPKHLITATGQRVTLRCSPRSGDLSVYWYQQSLDQGLQFLIQYYNGEERAKGNILERFSAQQFPDLHSELNLSSLELGDSALYFCASSKGRNTEAFFGQGTRLTVV.

This clonotype was detected ten times or more. V and J are TRBV20-1 and TRBJ2-1; unclear D gene. The CDR3 consists of 11 residues. The V end lost 3 bases, the J end lost 2 bases, and 2 bases lay between the germline ends. The germline V gene encodes CDR1 DFQATT and CDR2 SNEGSKA (reference sequence). The DNA of the CDR3 is TGCAGTGCTAGTCCCTACAATGAGCAGTTCTTC. It translates to CSASPYNEQFF.

The chain is built from TRBV30 and TRBJ2-7; D call uncertain. Per germline, CDR1 GTSNPN and CDR2 SVGIG (reference sequence). The V and J ends lost 0 bases and 3 bases respectively, with 9 bases between them. This CDR3 has 13 amino acids. The CDR3 region is CAWSVPLVYEQYF. The CDR3 nucleotides read TGTGCCTGGAGTGTACCTTTGGTCTACGAGCAGTACTTC.

This clonotype was seen at least ten times. The rearrangement links TRBV5-5 to TRBJ2-5; TRBD2 matches 11 bases. The CDR3 is made up of 15 amino acids. Germline V gene sequence: CDR1 SGHKS, CDR2 YYEKEE (reference sequence). The ends lost 3 bases at V and 5 bases at J; junction bases unmatched: 6. The CDR3 protein is CASSSLAGGLETQYF. CDR3 nucleotide sequence: TGTGCCAGCAGCTCGCTAGCGGGGGGTCTGGAGACCCAGTACTTC.

This clonotype was counted at least ten times. The V gene is TRBV5-5, the J gene TRBJ1-4; TRBD1 matches 7 bases. Losses at the gene ends were 0 bases for V and 8 bases for J; bases not matched to a gene: 7. The CDR3 loop spans 15 amino acids. Germline CDR1 is SGHKS and CDR2 is YYEKEE (reference sequence). As DNA, the CDR3 is TGTGCCAGCAGCTTGGAAGGGACAGCATGGGAAAAACTGTTTTTT. Translation gives CASSLEGTAWEKLFF.

This clonotype occurred many times. The V and J genes are TRBV7-2 and TRBJ1-3, with D possibly TRBD1 on 6 matching bases. Germline loops: CDR1 SGHTA, CDR2 FQGNSA. The CDR3 extends over 16 amino acids. Trimming removed 5 bases from V and 4 bases from J, with 18 bases in between. The CDR3, as DNA: TGTGCCAGCAGCCCTAGGACAGCCCGAACCGGAAACACCATATATTTT. Its translation: CASSPRTARTGNTIYF.